The 32 T cell receptor beta chains below come from one sample, sequenced in a study of blood T cell repertoires in COVID-19 (dated by TCRdb to about 2020). Libraries were built with the immunoSEQ multiplex PCR assay. TCRdb took over this immuneACCESS table, retaining in-frame rearrangements with V and J assigned. Such tables are incomplete; in checked studies, under half of the missing clones stem from an unresolved V gene, and the remainder is unexplained. The sample table shows about 94,000 clones, and roughly 80% are seen once. The ten largest make up roughly 6.3% of the sample. Sequencing was carried out using peripheral blood. The receptors shown here come from a man aged 70 or older with COVID-19, enrolled during active disease.

The rearrangement links TRBV21-1 to TRBJ2-7; the table's D call TRBD2 went unverified against the DNA. TRBV21-1 constitutes a pseudogene. The CDR3 is made up of 15 amino acids. CDR3 sequence: CASSNLSSGFYEQYF. CDR3 DNA: TGTGCCAGCAGCAACCTCTCGTCGGGATTCTACGAGCAGTACTTC.

As concerns this clone: The junction does not match germline at one end; this may be a read error. V gene TRBV6-4 combines with J gene TRBJ2-1, with 12 bases aligning to TRBD2. This CDR3 is built from 12 residues. Germline assignment: CDR1 MRHNA and CDR2 SNTAGT. In nucleotides, the CDR3 is TGTGCCAGCAGTGCCGGACTAGCGGGGTCGATCTTC. Its translation: CASSAGLAGSIF.

The gene calls are TRBV6-1 and TRBJ1-1; D ambiguous. The CDR3 covers 13 residues. The ends were cut back, 1 base at V and 6 bases at J, with 9 bases in the middle. Germline values: CDR1 MNHNS, CDR2 SASEGT. Here the CDR3 reads CASSEEGGAEAFF. In DNA, the CDR3 is TGTGCCAGCAGTGAAGAGGGAGGCGCTGAAGCTTTCTTT.

The V call is TRBV5-6, the J call TRBJ1-2, with D uncertain. V was cut by 0 bases and J by 8 bases, with 11 bases left in between. Germline V lookup: CDR1 SGHDT, CDR2 YYEEEE. This CDR3 comprises 13 residues. Here the CDR3 reads CASSLGQYHGYTF. The CDR3 DNA follows: TGTGCCAGCAGCTTGGGTCAGTATCACGGCTACACCTTC.

The gene calls are TRBV6-5 and TRBJ1-6; D may be TRBD1 (6 bases). CDR1 MNHEY and CDR2 SVGAGI come from the germline V gene. V gave up 2 bases and J gave up 7 bases, with 12 bases separating them. The CDR3 length is 15 residues. The CDR3 DNA is TGTGCCAGCAGTTACGGACAGCTTGAGAATTCACCCCTCCACTTT. Translation: CASSYGQLENSPLHF.

The chain combines TRBV9 with TRBJ2-3; a possible D gene is TRBD2 (6 bases). Trimming took off 4 bases at V and 5 bases at J, with 23 bases between the two ends. CDR1 is SGDLS, CDR2 YYNGEE, per germline. The CDR3 is 17 amino acids. The CDR3 coding sequence is TGTGCCAGCAGCCCCCGCTCGGGAATGGGCGGGATAGATACGCAGTATTTT. It specifies CASSPRSGMGGIDTQYF.

This clone is a singleton in its sample. This sequence joins TRBV20-1 and TRBJ1-4, with D uncertain. Germline V gives CDR1 DFQATT, CDR2 SNEGSKA (reference sequence). The CDR3 is 11 amino acids. The V gene lost 7 bases and the J gene lost 5 bases, with 8 bases spanning the gap. The CDR3 region has the DNA TGCAGTGGAGCCCTGAATGAAAAACTGTTTTTT. Protein sequence: CSGALNEKLFF.

The chain has TRBV2 and TRBJ2-3, with TRBD2 matching over 11 bases. Germline CDR1 SNHLY, CDR2 FYNNEI. The CDR3 spans 15 residues. Trimming removed 8 bases from V and 5 bases from J; junction bases left unmatched: 9. The CDR3 bases are TGTGCCAGCCACGAATTAGCGGGGGGGCAAGATACGCAGTATTTT. Encoded protein: CASHELAGGQDTQYF.

The V call is TRBV6-5, the J call TRBJ2-1; D possibly corresponds to TRBD2 (5 bases). V lost 2 bases to trimming and J lost 6 bases, with 8 bases between them. The CDR3 spans 13 residues. Germline V lookup: CDR1 MNHEY, CDR2 SVGAGI. In DNA form, the CDR3 reads TGTGCCAGCAGTTACGGAGGAATCAATGAGCAGTTCTTC. Translating it yields CASSYGGINEQFF.

V usage is TRBV28 and J usage is TRBJ2-7; 8 bases fit TRBD2. Trimming removed 6 bases from V and 2 bases from J; junction bases left unmatched: 6. Germline CDR1 and CDR2: MDHEN and SYDVKM. The CDR3 consists of 14 residues. CDR3 sequence reads: CASSTTSGAYEQYF. The CDR3, as DNA: TGTGCCAGCAGCACAACTAGCGGCGCCTACGAGCAGTACTTC.

The chain couples TRBV6-5 to TRBJ1-1, with a tentative D call TRBD1 (5 bases). The CDR3 is made up of 14 amino acids. The germline V gene encodes CDR1 MNHEY and CDR2 SVGAGI. V gave up 5 bases and J gave up 4 bases, with 14 bases separating them. DNA of the CDR3: TGTGCCAGCAGTCTTACTGACAGACCCACTGAAGCTTTCTTT. Translation: CASSLTDRPTEAFF.

The rearrangement joins TRBV5-1 to TRBJ1-1, with no clear D. The length of the CDR3 is 14 residues. Germline-derived CDR1 and CDR2 are SGHRS and YFSETQ. V lost 4 bases, J lost 2 bases, and 12 bases lay in between. The CDR3 DNA sequence: TGCGCCAGCAGCCGTGGTGCGGGAAACACTGAAGCTTTCTTT. This encodes CASSRGAGNTEAFF.

This chain uses TRBV12-3 or TRBV12-4 with TRBJ1-1; D is possibly TRBD1 (6 bases). V dropped 8 bases and J dropped 4 bases, with 14 bases sitting between them. There are 13 residues in the CDR3. For the CDR3, the DNA is TGTGCCAGCGCCCTCGGGGGGCGCACTGAAGCTTTCTTT. Translating gives CASALGGRTEAFF.

The genes are TRBV5-6 and TRBJ1-5; 7 bases agree with TRBD1. The germline V gene has CDR1 SGHDT and CDR2 YYEEEE. CDR3 size: 14 residues. The ends lost 1 base at V and 6 bases at J; junction bases unmatched: 4. For the CDR3, the DNA is TGTGCCAGCAGCTTGACAGGGGTTAGTCAGCCCCAGCATTTT. Protein product: CASSLTGVSQPQHF.

The V and J genes are TRBV18 and TRBJ1-5; the D is unclear. Germline V gene sequence: CDR1 KGHSH, CDR2 LQKENI. The CDR3 contains 13 residues. The germline V and J ends were trimmed by 2 bases and 12 bases, with 14 bases remaining between them. The CDR3 loop reads CASSPSGSGDQHF. The CDR3 nucleotides are TGTGCCAGCTCACCATCGGGTAGCGGGGACCAGCATTTT.

This sequence joins TRBV5-3 and TRBJ2-7; 13 bases are shared with TRBD2. TRBV5-3 belongs to the ORF category, with a function that is uncertain. The ends lost 7 bases at V and 6 bases at J; junction bases unmatched: 10. The CDR3 is 15 amino acids. The CDR3 DNA follows: TGTGCCAGACCCCCACAGACTAGCGGGGGGTCCGAGCAGTACTTC. Protein sequence: CARPPQTSGGSEQYF.

This rearrangement joins TRBV19 to TRBJ1-2; 7 nucleotides match TRBD1. CDR3 length equals 15 residues. The germline V gene has CDR1 LNHDA and CDR2 SQIVND (reference sequence). V shed 3 bases and J 2 bases; nucleotides not matched to a gene: 6. CDR3 coding DNA: TGTGCCAGTAGTATGGGCAGGGGGAACAACTATGGCTACACCTTC. Residues: CASSMGRGNNYGYTF.

The chain links TRBV3-1 (or the pseudogene TRBV3-2) to TRBJ2-1; D unresolved. The V end lost 0 bases, the J end lost 6 bases, and 12 bases lay between the germline ends. The CDR3 runs 15 residues. Germline V gives CDR1 LGHDT, CDR2 YNNKEL (reference sequence). This CDR3 reads CASSQDHRSGNEQFF. In DNA, the CDR3 is TGTGCCAGCAGCCAAGATCACAGAAGTGGCAATGAGCAGTTCTTC.

This clone was found once. V and J are TRBV30 and TRBJ1-1; the D gene is possibly TRBD1 (5 bases). CDR3 size: 15 residues. The germline V and J ends were trimmed by 4 bases and 4 bases, with 19 bases remaining between them. CDR1 GTSNPN and CDR2 SVGIG come from the germline V gene (reference sequence). The CDR3 loop is CAWTSQGGRGTEAFF. CDR3 nucleotides: TGTGCCTGGACCTCCCAGGGAGGTCGGGGCACTGAAGCTTTCTTT.

The chain joins TRBV7-9 to TRBJ1-4; TRBD1 might be the D (6 bases). Germline CDR1 is SEHNR and CDR2 is FQNEAQ (reference sequence). This CDR3 is built from 16 residues. The V end lost 5 bases, the J end lost 4 bases, and 17 bases lay between the germline ends. The CDR3 sequence is CASSPSGEGGNEKLFF. The CDR3 DNA follows: TGTGCCAGCAGCCCCTCCGGGGAGGGGGGTAATGAAAAACTGTTTTTT.

The rearrangement joins TRBV5-1 to TRBJ1-1; the D gene is possibly TRBD1 (6 bases). The CDR3 is 13 residues long. Per the germline V gene, CDR1 is SGHRS and CDR2 is YFSETQ. Between the trimmed V and J ends, which lost 2 bases and 11 bases, there was a span of 16 bases. Here the CDR3 DNA reads TGCGCCAGCAGCTTCGGGGGGCGAGACAACGCTTTCTTT. It specifies CASSFGGRDNAFF.

Only one count was recorded for this clone. V and J are TRBV9 and TRBJ1-2, with TRBD1 matching 9 bases. With V trimmed by 0 bases and J by 12 bases, 9 bases remained unmatched. CDR3 length equals 14 residues. Germline-derived CDR1 and CDR2 are SGDLS and YYNGEE. The CDR3 is CASSVAMTGGGDTF. Here the CDR3 DNA reads TGTGCCAGCAGCGTAGCTATGACAGGGGGAGGGGACACCTTC. Filled out from reference TRBV9 and TRBJ1-2, the complete variable domain reads DSGVTQTPKHLITATGQRVTLRCSPRSGDLSVYWYQQSLDQGLQFLIQYYNGEERAKGNILERFSAQQFPDLHSELNLSSLELGDSALYFCASSVAMTGGGDTFGSGTRLTVV.

This clone was observed a handful of times. The CDR3 spells CASSPLGGSNEQFF. The CDR3 DNA is TGCGCCAGCAGCCCCCTAGGGGGAAGCAATGAGCAGTTCTTC. V gene TRBV4-1 combines with J gene TRBJ2-1, with TRBD1 as a possible D gene (6 bases). Germline CDR1 and CDR2: MGHRA and YSYEKL. CDR3 length equals 14 residues. Deletions cut 4 bases from V and 6 bases from J, with 13 bases between.

This clone was seen a single time. V gene TRBV5-1 combines with J gene TRBJ2-7; 8 bases fit TRBD1. The CDR3 covers 14 residues. Looked up from germline, CDR1 is SGHRS and CDR2 is YFSETQ. V shed 6 bases, J shed 2 bases, and the junction held 7 bases outside the gene matches. The CDR3 spells CASNGQGGPYEQYF. For the CDR3, the DNA is TGCGCCAGCAATGGACAGGGAGGTCCCTACGAGCAGTACTTC.

This chain uses TRBV19 with TRBJ2-1, with 11 bases aligning to TRBD2. The trim removed 4 bases at V and 5 bases at J, leaving 4 bases unmatched. This CDR3 is 15 amino acids long. The germline V gene encodes CDR1 LNHDA and CDR2 SQIVND (reference sequence). This CDR3 reads CASSTIAGGNNEQFF. In nucleotides, the CDR3 is TGTGCCAGTAGTACTATAGCGGGGGGGAACAATGAGCAGTTCTTC.

J is TRBJ2-2 and V is TRBV5-5; D perhaps matches TRBD2 (6 bases). V was clipped by 4 bases and J by 6 bases, with 13 bases between them. CDR1 is SGHKS and CDR2 is YYEKEE in the germline V gene (reference sequence). The length of the CDR3 is 14 residues. The CDR3 is CASSRDSFAGELFF. Here the CDR3 DNA reads TGTGCCAGCAGCCGGGACTCCTTTGCCGGGGAGCTGTTTTTT.

This clone was counted a few times. The chain employs TRBV7-8 and TRBJ1-5; 10 positions agree with TRBD1. CDR1 is SGHVS and CDR2 is FQNEAQ in the germline V gene. Losses at the gene ends were 1 base for V and 7 bases for J; bases not matched to a gene: 7. The CDR3 loop spans 16 amino acids. This CDR3 is CASSLGAGTGVQPQHF. As DNA, the CDR3 is TGTGCCAGCAGCTTAGGGGCCGGGACAGGGGTCCAGCCCCAGCATTTT.

There are a few counts of this clone. The J gene is TRBJ1-5, the V gene TRBV30; TRBD1 is a possible D gene (5 bases). This CDR3 is 15 amino acids long. Germline V gene sequence: CDR1 GTSNPN, CDR2 SVGIG (reference sequence). V was pared by 2 bases and J by 3 bases, with 14 bases between. CDR3 DNA: TGTGCCTGGAGTCCGGGGGACCCCACCAATCAGCCCCAGCATTTT. This translates into CAWSPGDPTNQPQHF.

The DNA of the CDR3 is TGTGCCAGCAGAAGGGGACTAACGGGCGTTTACGAGCAGTACTTC. Its protein is CASRRGLTGVYEQYF. This sequence joins TRBV27 and TRBJ2-7; 7 bases fit TRBD2. Looked up from germline, CDR1 is MNHEY and CDR2 is SMNVEV (reference sequence). The CDR3 is made up of 15 amino acids. V was clipped by 6 bases and J by 4 bases; unmatched bases: 12.

This clone came up a few times. The chain recombines TRBV19 with TRBJ1-2; maybe TRBD1 (5 bases). Trimming stripped 2 bases from V and 4 bases from J, with 11 bases between. The CDR3 totals 14 residues. Germline CDR1 and CDR2: LNHDA and SQIVND (reference sequence). CDR3: CASSIPGDRYGYTF. Here the CDR3 DNA reads TGTGCCAGTAGTATACCGGGGGATCGCTATGGCTACACCTTC.

The chain couples TRBV12-2 to TRBJ1-1; the table assigns TRBD1, which was not confirmed against the DNA. TRBV12-2 is a pseudogene locus. This CDR3 comprises 14 residues. CDR3 in DNA: TGTGCAAGTCGCTCGACAGTCATGAACACTGAAGCTTTCTTT. This encodes CASRSTVMNTEAFF.

The chain is built from TRBV10-2 and TRBJ1-6; D remains ambiguous. The V gene lost 3 bases and the J gene lost 6 bases, with 12 bases spanning the gap. CDR1 is WSHSY, CDR2 SAAADI, per germline. This CDR3 is built from 15 residues. This CDR3 is CASSDPGVRNSPLHF. CDR3 bases: TGCGCCAGCAGTGACCCCGGGGTACGTAATTCACCCCTCCACTTT.